Listed below are T cell receptor beta chains from one sample, sequenced in a study of T-cell memory formation after mild COVID-19. TCRdb redid the calling of the 5' RACE reads with MiXCR, one entry per CDR3 protein. The sample comprises some 290,000 distinct CDR3 sequences, under 20% of which are singletons, and roughly 22% rests with the top ten. Input material: PBMCs or a T cell subset sorted from them (not recorded which). These receptors all come from a man younger than 35 who had mild COVID-19 (a few samples of this study predate the infection). Cell type and time point are not known. CDR3s include the opening cysteine and the closing phenylalanine or tryptophan. A D gene is named only where the DNA matches it firmly. Size is stated for part of the rows, as once, few or many counts, or as a class when the clone is expanded.

.	.	TRBV9	TRBJ1-6	TGTGCCAGCAGCGTAGGGGAGGGGTATAATTCACCCCTCCACTTT	CASSVGEGYNSPLHF
.	.	TRBV6-4	TRBJ1-5	TGTGCCAGGAGATATCAGCCCCAGCATTTT	CARRYQPQHF
few	.	TRBV12-3/TRBV12-4	TRBJ1-5	TGTGCCAGCAGTTTAAAGGGCGGCAATCAGCCCCAGCATTTT	CASSLKGGNQPQHF
few	.	TRBV5-1	TRBJ2-7	TGCGCCAGCAGCTTGTTTCGGCCCTACTACGAGCAGTACTTC	CASSLFRPYYEQYF
few	.	TRBV28	TRBJ1-6	TGTGCCAGCAGGGAGGGTTCCGGGTCACCCCTCCACTTT	CASREGSGSPLHF
many	TRBD1	TRBV7-9	TRBJ2-1	TGTGCCAGCAGCTTCAGGGGGTCCCCCTACAATGAGCAGTTCTTC	CASSFRGSPYNEQFF
.	.	TRBV20-1	TRBJ2-1	TGCAGTGCTATGGGCTACCCGCAGTTCTTC	CSAMGYPQFF
.	.	TRBV12-3/TRBV12-4	TRBJ1-1	TGTGCCAGCAGTTTAGGCAGGGAGGCTGTGAACACTGAAGCTTTCTTT	CASSLGREAVNTEAFF
few	.	TRBV20-1	TRBJ2-7	TGCAGTCCTCGGGCGGGCTGGTCGCTAGGCGAGCAGTACTTC	CSPRAGWSLGEQYF
few	TRBD2	TRBV4-2	TRBJ2-1	TGTGCCAGCAGCCAAGATTGGTCCCAAACTAGCGGGGGACACAATGAGCAGTTCTTC	CASSQDWSQTSGGHNEQFF
.	.	TRBV19	TRBJ1-5	TGTGCCAGTAGTATTGGAGGGTTCGATCAGCCCCAGCATTTT	CASSIGGFDQPQHF
.	.	TRBV5-1	TRBJ1-1	TGCGCCAGCAGCGTATCGGAACCACAGGCCACTGAAGCTTTCTTT	CASSVSEPQATEAFF
.	.	TRBV28	TRBJ2-6	TGTGCCAGCAGCCAGACGTCCAACCGTTGGGGGGCCAACGTCCTGACTTTC	CASSQTSNRWGANVLTF
few	TRBD2	TRBV7-6	TRBJ2-2	TGTGCCAGCAGCTTAGTCGGGGGGGGCCGTGTCACCGGGGAGCTGTTTTTT	CASSLVGGGRVTGELFF
few	.	TRBV7-8	TRBJ2-3	TGTGCCAGCAGCCCAACGAGAACCTCGGATACGCAGTATTTT	CASSPTRTSDTQYF
.	TRBD1	TRBV29-1	TRBJ2-1	TGCAGCGTTGAAGAGAAACAGGGGTTCCAAAATGAGCAGTTCTTC	CSVEEKQGFQNEQFF
.	TRBD1	TRBV20-1	TRBJ2-4	TGCAGTGCTAGCGCCATCGACAGGGACGGCATTCAGTACTTC	CSASAIDRDGIQYF
few	.	TRBV6-5	TRBJ1-1	TGTGCCAGCAGAGCCCCCGATGGGGGAGCTTTCTTT	CASRAPDGGAFF
many	.	TRBV11-2	TRBJ2-5	TGTGCCAGCAGCTCACAGCCGGTGGAGACCCAGTACTTC	CASSSQPVETQYF
few	.	TRBV7-9	TRBJ2-3	TGTGCCAGCAGCTTTCTGCTCGAAGGCACAGATACGCAGTATTTT	CASSFLLEGTDTQYF
.	.	TRBV4-3	TRBJ2-5	TGCGCCAGCAGCCAAGATTGGGGGGGCCTAGAGACCCAGTACTTC	CASSQDWGGLETQYF
.	.	TRBV24-1	TRBJ2-3	TGTGCCACCAGTGATTCGTCCACGGATACGCAGTATTTT	CATSDSSTDTQYF
few	.	TRBV4-1	TRBJ1-1	TGCGCCAGCAGCCAGGGTCAGGGGTGGGACACTGAAGCTTTCTTT	CASSQGQGWDTEAFF
many	.	TRBV7-9	TRBJ2-1	TGTGCCAGCAGCCTCGGGCAGGGCACCTACAATGAGCAGTTCTTC	CASSLGQGTYNEQFF
.	.	TRBV7-9	TRBJ2-6	TGTGCCAGCACCCCTCCCGGCGGGTCTGGGGCCAACGTCCTGACTTTC	CASTPPGGSGANVLTF
.	.	TRBV29-1	TRBJ2-3	TGCAGCGTTGCCAGGGGGGCAGATACGCAGTATTTT	CSVARGADTQYF
.	TRBD1	TRBV7-2	TRBJ1-6	TGTGCCAGCAGCCCGGACAGGGCCTCCTATAATTCACCCCTCCACTTT	CASSPDRASYNSPLHF
few	.	TRBV9	TRBJ1-5	TGTGCCAGCAGCCAAGGAGGGGTTTGGCATCAGCCCCAGCATTTT	CASSQGGVWHQPQHF
few	TRBD1	TRBV15	TRBJ1-2	TGTGCCACCAGCAGTCCGGACAGGGTCTACTATGGCTACACCTTC	CATSSPDRVYYGYTF
.	.	TRBV12-3/TRBV12-4	TRBJ1-2	TGTGCCAGCAGTTTAGAGCAGGGGATACAGTATGGCTACACCTTC	CASSLEQGIQYGYTF
many	.	TRBV7-2	TRBJ2-5	TGTGCCAGCAGCCTCTATGTAGACTACCAAGAGACCCAGTACTTC	CASSLYVDYQETQYF
.	.	TRBV7-6	TRBJ2-1	TGTGCCAGCAGCTTACCCCCCTTCGGGGGGCCTTACAATGAGCAGTTCTTC	CASSLPPFGGPYNEQFF
few	.	TRBV29-1	TRBJ2-1	TGCAGCGTTGAGGGGTACAATGAGCAGTTCTTC	CSVEGYNEQFF
.	TRBD1	TRBV4-3	TRBJ2-5	TGCGCCAGCAGTCCGGGACAGGGGGATTTGGAGACCCAGTACTTC	CASSPGQGDLETQYF